This paragraph covers one T cell receptor beta chain sequence. Its antigen is not identified. TCRdb re-derived calls from the reads in MiXCR, one entry per CDR3 protein. The data show fewer than 1,000,000 distinct CDR3 sequences, with 30% to 40% seen just once and roughly 13% held by the top ten. This entry belongs to a study of T cell repertoires in cytomegalovirus infection. As for the study in general: Carrying CMV and the relevant HLA type showed in public TCR beta signatures.

This CDR3 comprises 12 residues. The V and J ends lost 0 bases and 4 bases respectively, with 7 bases between them. Germline lookup yields CDR1 DFQATT and CDR2 SNEGSKA (reference sequence). Study-wide results and limits: Dominant in the ex vivo response were TCR beta clonotypes restricted by HLA-C and specific for CMV.

The rearrangement joins TRBV20-1 to TRBJ2-7; D remains ambiguous. This specimen consisted of cultured CD8+ T cells from PBMCs, obtained from culture after CMV antigen stimulation. The clonotype comes from a human donor in good health (CMV status not recorded). Some clones in this sample may be carry-over from other donors' samples. The CDR3 loop is CSARDSRYEQYV. DNA for the CDR3: TGCAGTGCTAGAGATTCCAGGTACGAGCAGTACGTC.